This TCR beta chain was identified during a study of cytomegalovirus exposure and HLA in healthy donors. With 60 Vbeta and 13 Jbeta primers, the PCR was carried out. This table comes from immunoSEQ multiplex PCR, and its TCRdb copy is limited to in-frame clones, with some not included. This repertoire shows more than 100,000 clones, around three quarters found once; its top ten account for roughly 4%. This CDR3 comprises 14 residues. Trimming pared 4 bases from V and 7 bases from J, leaving 16 bases between. Germline CDR1 and CDR2: LNHDA and SQIVND (reference sequence). This sequence originates from a human donor in good health. What was sequenced was PBMCs. This chain connects TRBV19 to TRBJ1-1; D unclear. CDR3 nucleotides: TGTGCCAGTAGTAGTACGGGGTTAAACGGTGAAGCTTTCTTT. Its translation is CASSSTGLNGEAFF. The complete variable domain, with remaining parts taken from reference TRBV19 and TRBJ1-1, reads DGGITQSPKYLFRKEGQNVTLSCEQNLNHDAMYWYRQDPGQGLRLIYYSQIVNDFQKGDIAEGYSVSREKKESFPLTVTSAQKNPTAFYLCASSSTGLNGEAFFGQGTRLTVV.